This TCR beta chain originates from a study of human versus mouse CDR3 diversity and MHC coevolution. Study results and caveats: By iCHAO1, human TCR beta clonotypes numbered some 1.6 million, the most. Compared with mice, human CDR3s carried more deletions and insertions on average. Human T cells underwent selection on about six different MHC II alleles.

About this clone: Antigen: not known.

Germline CDR1 reads MGHRA; CDR2 reads YSYEKL. The CDR3 loop spans 15 amino acids. J was trimmed by 1 base and V by 3 bases; bases with no gene match: 5. Sorting isolated naive CD4 T cells lacking CD45RO and expressing CD62L. This table comes from immunoSEQ multiplex PCR, and its TCRdb copy is limited to in-frame clones, with some not included. The table lists about 77,000 clones, around 90% of them singletons. The chain uses TRBV4-1 and TRBJ1-1, with 7 bases aligning to TRBD1. The receptor was derived from a person aged 25 to 69 in good health. The sequencing sample was made of naive CD4+ T cells from blood. The subset was: CD45RO-negative CD62L-positive naive CD4 T cells. CDR3 nucleotide sequence: TGCGCCAGCAGCCACCCCTCAGGGGGGAACACTGAAGCTTTCTTT. Its translation: CASSHPSGGNTEAFF.